This T cell receptor beta chain was identified during a study of blood T cell repertoires in COVID-19. About the study: Samples taken during acute and convalescent COVID-19 were collected in the United States, Italy and Spain. The analysed material was cDNA or gDNA that came from T cells, B-cell-depleted T cells, or PBMCs.

Clones were sequenced by immunoSEQ multiplex PCR, and TCRdb holds only the in-frame ones, with some missing. The sample lists tens of thousands of clones, 65% to 90% seen once, with roughly 15% in the top ten. Germline V gene sequence: CDR1 SGHRS, CDR2 YFSETQ. V lost 0 bases, J lost 5 bases, and 11 bases lay in between. This CDR3 has 15 residues. This clone was picked up a small number of times. The chain is built from TRBV5-1 and TRBJ2-2; TRBD1 might be the D (5 bases). Sequenced: peripheral blood. The sequence was obtained from an elderly woman with active or convalescent COVID-19. CDR3: CASSLGAGKTGELFF. The CDR3 DNA is TGCGCCAGCAGCTTGGGGGCAGGGAAGACCGGGGAGCTGTTTTTT.